This T cell receptor beta chain is from a study of T cells after yellow fever vaccination. At the level of the study: Libraries from low-cell-number fractions were prepared with the SMART-Seq v4 Ultra Low Input RNA kit. Study-wide points: Some clonotypes, a small share, were shared between CD4 and CD8 compartments. Contaminating bulk clonotypes could be abundant in FACS-sorted repertoires.

Template-switching 5'RACE yielded the TCR cDNA; a universal primer site and UMIs were added in the process. MiXCR, run by TCRdb on the 5' RACE reads, gives a single entry per CDR3 protein. The repertoire holds about 500,000 distinct CDR3 sequences, with around 17% as singletons. V was cut by 0 bases and J by 7 bases, with 13 bases left in between. CDR3 length equals 15 residues. Germline V gives CDR1 LGHNA, CDR2 YNFKEQ. As to this clonotype: Its target is not known.

The specimen comprised PBMCs, sampled 5 days after the first yellow fever vaccination. This TCR derives from a man between 18 and 29 years old who received the YFV17D yellow fever vaccine. The J gene is TRBJ1-5, the V gene TRBV4-2; maybe TRBD1 (5 bases). The CDR3 spells CASSQEARVGQPQHF. CDR3 in DNA: TGTGCCAGCAGCCAAGAGGCCAGGGTAGGGCAGCCCCAGCATTTT.